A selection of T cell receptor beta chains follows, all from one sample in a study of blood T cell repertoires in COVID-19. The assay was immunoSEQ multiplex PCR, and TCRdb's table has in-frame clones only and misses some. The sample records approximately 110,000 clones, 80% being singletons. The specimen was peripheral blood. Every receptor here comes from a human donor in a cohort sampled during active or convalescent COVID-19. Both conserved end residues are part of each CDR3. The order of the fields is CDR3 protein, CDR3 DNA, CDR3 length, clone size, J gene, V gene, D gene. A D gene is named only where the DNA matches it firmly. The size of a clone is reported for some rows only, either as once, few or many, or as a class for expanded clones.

CASSHRVLAKNIQYF TGTGCCAGCAGCCACAGGGTTCTAGCCAAAAACATTCAGTACTTC 15 - TRBJ2-4 TRBV14 -
CASSLGAYEQYF TGTGCCAGCAGCTTAGGAGCCTACGAGCAGTACTTC 12 - TRBJ2-7 TRBV7-2 -
CASSFGRTGSTDTQYF TGCGCCAGCAGCTTTGGCAGGACAGGGAGCACAGATACGCAGTATTTT 16 - TRBJ2-3 TRBV5-1 TRBD1
CASSITGINEQFF TGTGCCAGTAGTATAACCGGGATCAATGAGCAGTTCTTC 13 - TRBJ2-1 TRBV19 -
CASSDKGQIFYEQYF TGTGCCAGCAGTGATAAAGGACAGATTTTTTACGAGCAGTACTTC 15 - TRBJ2-7 TRBV2 -
CASSPLGGPGVDTQYF TGCGCCAGCAGCCCGCTGGGGGGGCCGGGGGTAGATACGCAGTATTTT 16 - TRBJ2-3 TRBV4-1 -
CASRAGLAQPQHF TGTGCCAGCAGAGCCGGGTTGGCTCAGCCCCAGCATTTT 13 few TRBJ1-5 TRBV2 -
CASSTRGNRNSPLHF TGTGCCAGCAGCACCCGGGGGAATAGGAATTCACCCCTCCACTTT 15 few TRBJ1-6 TRBV5-4 -
CASSRAGFSGNTIYF TGTGCCAGCAGCCGCGCAGGATTCTCTGGAAACACCATATATTTT 15 - TRBJ1-3 TRBV6-2/TRBV6-3 -
CASLDSGRTHEQYF TGTGCCAGCTTAGACAGCGGGAGGACCCACGAGCAGTACTTC 14 - TRBJ2-7 TRBV18 TRBD2
CASSRGTGSQPQHF TGTGCCAGCAGCCGTGGGACAGGATCTCAGCCCCAGCATTTT 14 - TRBJ1-5 TRBV5-6 TRBD1
CASSSRRGGNTDTQYF TGTGCCAGCAGTTCCCGCCGGGGAGGGAACACAGATACGCAGTATTTT 16 - TRBJ2-3 TRBV25-1 TRBD2
CASSQAWFVRGNGETQYF TGTGCCAGCAGCCAAGCTTGGTTCGTACGGGGGAACGGAGAGACCCAGTACTTC 18 - TRBJ2-5 TRBV4-2 -
CASSLEGGETQYF TGCGCCAGCAGCTTAGAGGGGGGGGAGACCCAGTACTTC 13 few TRBJ2-5 TRBV5-1 -
CASSLWQVRNEQFF TGCGCCAGCAGCCTGTGGCAAGTCCGCAATGAGCAGTTCTTC 14 - TRBJ2-1 TRBV4-3 -
CASGSSYNEQFF TGTGCCAGCGGGAGCTCCTACAATGAGCAGTTCTTC 12 - TRBJ2-1 TRBV3-1/TRBV3-2 -
CASSHRDRGTDTQYF TGTGCCAGCAGCCACCGGGACAGGGGAACAGATACGCAGTATTTT 15 - TRBJ2-3 TRBV7-9 TRBD1
CASSLGGGFTYEQYF TGTGCCAGCAGCTTAGGTGGAGGGTTCACCTACGAGCAGTACTTC 15 - TRBJ2-7 TRBV11-2 -
CASSYRFRGDPNEKLFF TGTGCCAGCAGCTACCGGTTTCGGGGGGACCCTAATGAAAAACTGTTTTTT 17 few TRBJ1-4 TRBV7-8 -
CASSSRGLSTEAFF TGTGCCAGCAGTTCCAGGGGATTGTCGACTGAAGCTTTCTTT 14 - TRBJ1-1 TRBV27 -
CASSALTGTGGNTGELFF TGTGCCAGCTCAGCACTGACCGGGACAGGGGGGAACACCGGGGAGCTGTTTTTT 18 - TRBJ2-2 TRBV9 TRBD1
CASSWSSGSSYNEQFF TGTGCCAGTAGTTGGTCTAGCGGGAGCTCCTACAATGAGCAGTTCTTC 16 - TRBJ2-1 TRBV19 TRBD2
CATSGGTSGRAGTQYF TGTGCCACCAGTGGCGGGACTAGCGGGAGGGCCGGTACGCAGTATTTT 16 - TRBJ2-3 TRBV24-1 TRBD2
CASSLGTASSYEQYF TGTGCCAGCAGCCTCGGGACAGCGAGCTCCTACGAGCAGTACTTC 15 - TRBJ2-7 TRBV6-5 TRBD1
CASSPGLAGGQNIQYF TGTGCCAGCAGCCCCGGACTAGCGGGGGGCCAAAACATTCAGTACTTC 16 - TRBJ2-4 TRBV5-6 TRBD2
CASSLEDRAWETQYF TGTGCCAGCAGCTTGGAGGACAGGGCCTGGGAGACCCAGTACTTC 15 - TRBJ2-5 TRBV5-4 TRBD1
CASSLLPGLASGELFF TGTGCCAGCAGCTTATTACCGGGACTAGCGAGCGGGGAGCTGTTTTTT 16 - TRBJ2-2 TRBV7-3 TRBD2
CASSLAEGQPNTEAFF TGCGCCAGCAGCTTGGCTGAGGGACAGCCGAACACTGAAGCTTTCTTT 16 - TRBJ1-1 TRBV5-1 TRBD1
CASSLALWEGLTDTQYF TGTGCCAGCAGCTTGGCCCTGTGGGAGGGCCTCACAGATACGCAGTATTTT 17 - TRBJ2-3 TRBV5-6 TRBD2
CASSQWVRGTDTQYF TGCGCCAGCAGCCAATGGGTCAGGGGTACAGATACGCAGTATTTT 15 once TRBJ2-3 TRBV4-1 -
CASSSLWLPGDYEQYF TGTGCCAGCAGCTCCTTATGGCTGCCGGGGGACTACGAGCAGTACTTC 16 - TRBJ2-7 TRBV5-6 -
CASSLVRGREKLFF TGTGCCAGCAGCTTAGTCAGGGGGCGTGAAAAACTGTTTTTT 14 - TRBJ1-4 TRBV11-2 TRBD1
CASSLLQAANTIYF TGTGCCAGCAGCCTTTTGCAGGCCGCAAACACCATATATTTT 14 - TRBJ1-3 TRBV3-1/TRBV3-2 -
CASRTSGGAGHEQFF TGTGCCAGCAGAACTAGCGGGGGGGCCGGGCATGAGCAGTTCTTC 15 - TRBJ2-1 TRBV6-5 TRBD2
CAISESGVEQYF TGTGCCATCAGTGAGTCAGGGGTCGAGCAGTACTTC 12 - TRBJ2-7 TRBV10-3 -
CASSPGHLTRPYEQYF TGTGCCAGCAGTCCGGGACACCTTACAAGACCCTACGAGCAGTACTTC 16 - TRBJ2-7 TRBV28 -
CASLGLAEGGNEQFF TGTGCCAGTCTCGGACTAGCGGAGGGGGGCAATGAGCAGTTCTTC 15 - TRBJ2-1 TRBV19 TRBD2
CASSDHMGALETQYF TGTGCCAGCAGCGATCACATGGGAGCTTTAGAGACCCAGTACTTC 15 - TRBJ2-5 TRBV7-2 -
CASSDRGYGYTF TGTGCCAGCAGCGACAGGGGCTATGGCTACACCTTC 12 - TRBJ1-2 TRBV6-5 TRBD1
CAWTKDRGRGEQYF TGTGCCTGGACGAAGGACAGGGGGAGAGGGGAGCAGTACTTC 14 - TRBJ2-7 TRBV30 TRBD1
CSAKLAGAQYF TGCAGTGCAAAACTAGCGGGGGCGCAGTACTTC 11 - TRBJ2-7 TRBV20-1 TRBD2
CSVEPSGAYQETQYF TGCAGCGTTGAACCTAGCGGGGCGTACCAAGAGACCCAGTACTTC 15 - TRBJ2-5 TRBV29-1 TRBD2
CASSPQRGYEQYF TGTGCCAGCAGCCCCCAGAGAGGCTACGAGCAGTACTTC 13 - TRBJ2-7 TRBV14 -
CASSRQDREAGNTIYF TGTGCCAGCAGCAGACAGGACAGGGAGGCTGGAAACACCATATATTTT 16 - TRBJ1-3 TRBV7-8 TRBD1